Each of the 28 T cell receptor delta chains below was sequenced from the same sample in a study of γδ T cells in repeated Plasmodium falciparum infection. Vgamma9/Vdelta2+ and Vdelta2-negative gammadelta T cells were flow-sorted from PBMC for bulk sequencing. TCRdb reprocessed the multiplex PCR reads using CATT. The repertoire holds 50,000 or so delta-chain clones, with around 1.6% as singletons. Sequencing was done on a sample of gamma-delta T cells from blood. Every receptor here comes from a pool of human donors (malaria-infected and uninfected, not separated).

Turning to this clone: One base separates it from a far larger clone, so it is likely a read error. Within the sample, other DNA sequences also encode this same CDR3. The chain joins TRDV1 to TRDJ1; TRDD3 matches at 8 bases. TCRdb records no J gene; here it was assigned by comparing the DNA to germline. This CDR3 region has 20 residues. Germline V gene data show CDR1 as TSWWSYY and CDR2 as QGS. The CDR3 region has the DNA TGTGCCCTTGGGGAACCTAACAAGATCAACTGGGGATACCTCACCGATAAACTCATCTTT. Translated, it gives CALGEPNKINWGYLTDKLIF.

This clone was detected only a few times. TCRdb records a much larger clone's protein for this DNA, with a difference at residue 17 that likely arises from a read error; the protein given is the translation of the DNA. V and J are TRDV1 and TRDJ1, with 10 bases lining up with TRDD3. TCRdb supplies no J gene; here it was assigned by aligning the nucleotide sequence to germline. V trimming: 3 bases; J trimming: 10 bases; junction bases outside the gene matches: 26. The CDR3 length is 20 residues. CDR1 TSWWSYY and CDR2 QGS come from the germline V gene. CDR3 in DNA: TGTGCTCTTGGGGAGACCCACCACGGGGGTTGGGGGATACTGAGAGGTAGACTCATCTTT. It specifies CALGETHHGGWGILRGRLIF.

The table lists this clone with a few counts. For this DNA, TCRdb reports the protein of a much larger clone, which diverges at residue 10, most likely from a read error; the protein presented here is translated directly from the DNA. The chain recombines TRDV1 with TRDJ1; D is possibly TRDD3 (5 bases). This CDR3 has 16 amino acids. Trimming removed 6 bases from V and 1 base from J, with 18 bases in between. CDR1 and CDR2 (germline): TSWWSYY, QGS. The CDR3 nucleotides are TGTGCTCTTGGCCCCCTTGGGGTTGAGCCCACCGATAAACTCATCTTT. Its protein product is CALGPLGVEPTDKLIF.

At least ten counts were recorded for this clone. A far larger clone is one nucleotide away, so this likely arose from a read error. Within the sample, other DNA sequences also encode this same CDR3. This sequence joins TRDV1 and TRDJ1; D remains unclear. The CDR3 consists of 20 residues. Germline lookup yields CDR1 TSWWSYY and CDR2 QGS. The CDR3 DNA follows: TGTGCTCTTGGGGAACGGGGCGATAGCCCTCGCCGACGTTTCACCGATAAGCTCATCTTT. Residues: CALGERGDSPRRRFTDKLIF.

This clone was detected a few times. TCRdb shows a much larger clone's protein in place of this DNA's translation, and the two differ at residue 6, likely through a read error; the protein shown is translated from the DNA. The chain carries TRDV1 and TRDJ1; 7 bases align to TRDD3. The J gene is not listed in TCRdb, so it was assigned here from a DNA match to germline. With 4 bases clipped from V and 0 bases from J, the junction kept 17 bases outside the gene matches. Germline V gives CDR1 TSWWSYY, CDR2 QGS. There are 19 residues in the CDR3. The CDR3 sequence: CALGGSVLRIRSYTDKLIF. DNA for the CDR3: TGTGCTCTTGGGGGGAGCGTCCTCAGGATACGCTCGTACACCGATAAACTCATCTTT.

This clone has a handful of counts. This is likely an artifact of a read error, given a far larger clone one base away. The same CDR3 can be traced to other DNA sequences in this sample. CDR3 in DNA: TGTGCTCTTGGGGACTCCTATCTCGACAAACTCATCTTT. Translation gives CALGDSYLDKLIF. The chain joins TRDV1 to TRDJ1; D may be TRDD2 (5 bases). As TCRdb names no J gene, one was assigned here on the basis of a DNA match to germline. Per germline, CDR1 TSWWSYY and CDR2 QGS. With 3 bases removed from V and 8 bases from J, the gap between germline ends came to 13 bases. The CDR3 consists of 13 residues.

Turning to this clone: This likely traces to a read error, being one base from a far larger clone. The sample has other DNA sequences that encode this CDR3 too. This sequence joins TRDV1 and TRDJ1; D may be TRDD3 (6 bases). CDR1 and CDR2 (germline): TSWWSYY, QGS. This CDR3 is built from 21 residues. Here the CDR3 DNA reads TGTGCCCTTGGGGAATTTAGCCCAGCACACCGGGGATTCAGATTCACCGATAAACTCATCTTT. Its translation: CALGEFSPAHRGFRFTDKLIF.

This clone appeared many times. A much bigger clone sits one base away, suggesting this may be a read error. This sample also contains other DNA sequences that code for the same CDR3. The chain uses TRAV36/DV7 and TRDJ1, with D perhaps matching TRDD2 or TRDD3 (6 bases each). Germline V gives CDR1 VTNFRS, CDR2 LTSSGIE (reference sequence). The CDR3 contains 24 residues. This CDR3 reads CAVEVQNPTPALMGVYMYTDKLIF. In DNA, the CDR3 is TGTGCTGTTGAGGTTCAGAATCCTACCCCGGCCTTGATGGGGGTCTATATGTACACCGATAAACTCATCTTT.

To note about this clone: This DNA's translation differs at residue 20 from TCRdb's protein, which comes from a much larger clone; a read error is likely, and the protein shown is translated from the DNA. The V gene is TRDV1, but the J gene lacks a call; TRDD3, the table's D call, lacks a check against the DNA. The germline gives CDR1 TSWWSYY, CDR2 QGS. The CDR3 covers 21 residues. The CDR3 DNA reads as TGTGCTCTTGGGGAAGGATCTAGATTTCCCTATTTACTGGGGGCCATTGATAAACTCACCTTT. It codes for CALGEGSRFPYLLGAIDKLTF.

In its sample, this clone was seen a few times. The mismatch at residue 12 between this DNA's translation and the TCRdb protein of a much larger clone likely reflects a read error; the protein shown is translated from the DNA. The chain recombines TRDV1 with TRDJ1, with 9 nucleotides matching TRDD3. V shed 1 base, J shed 0 bases, and the junction held 15 bases outside the gene matches. The CDR3 loop spans 20 amino acids. The V gene's germline CDR1 is TSWWSYY and CDR2 QGS. The DNA of the CDR3 is TGTGCTCTTGGGGAACGGAATCAGGGGGATACTCCCCTTGACACCGATAAACTCATCTTT. It specifies CALGERNQGDTPLDTDKLIF.

On this clone itself: TCRdb attributes to this sequence the protein of a much larger clone, which differs from the DNA translation at residue 15; a read error is likely, and the protein displayed is translated from the DNA. The V call is TRDV1, the J call TRDJ1; 10 bases are a match to TRDD3. V lost 6 bases to trimming and J lost 10 bases; unmatched junction nucleotides: 23. Germline V gene data show CDR1 as TSWWSYY and CDR2 as QGS. The CDR3 runs 18 residues. The CDR3 DNA reads TGTGCTCTTGGTTCTATCTTACCTCTCTGGGGGATAACGAAGCGACTCATCTTT. Amino acids: CALGSILPLWGITKRLIF.

Turning to this clone: TCRdb assigns this DNA the protein of a much larger clone, which departs from its translation at residue 5; this likely reflects a read error, and the protein shown comes from translating the DNA. This rearrangement joins TRDV2 to TRDJ1, with 11 bases identical to TRDD3. The J gene was not available in TCRdb and was assigned here by matching the DNA to germline segments. The trim removed 6 bases at V and 2 bases at J, leaving 28 bases unmatched. Germline-derived CDR1 and CDR2 are GEAIGNYY and EKD. The CDR3 is 22 residues long. This chain's CDR3 is CACWNPTSSRSTGGYFTDKLIF. The DNA of the CDR3 is TGTGCCTGTTGGAATCCTACGTCTTCTAGGTCTACTGGGGGATATTTTACCGATAAACTCATCTTT.

At least ten counts were recorded for this clone. The protein TCRdb lists belongs to a much larger clone and differs from this DNA's translation at residue 16, which points to a read error; the protein shown is made from the DNA. The J gene is uncalled and the V gene is TRDV2. This CDR3 comprises 18 residues. The V gene's germline CDR1 is GEAIGNYY and CDR2 EKD. CDR3 loop: CACDTKYYQPMYTDKPIF. CDR3 bases: TGTGCCTGTGACACGAAGTACTACCAGCCGATGTACACCGATAAACCCATCTTT.

Here the V gene is TRDV1, but the J gene went uncalled; the table's D call, TRDD3, has no DNA check behind it. The germline CDR1 and CDR2 sequences are TSWWSYY and QGS. The CDR3 is 23 residues long. CDR3 coding DNA: TGTGCTCTTGGGAACATTCCCAGGAACTGGGGGATACGCGTATCCCCCCCGAATCTGGGGCTCATCTTT. It is translated as CALGNIPRNWGIRVSPPNLGLIF.

This clone has just a few counts. TCRdb pairs this DNA with a much larger clone's protein that differs at residue 19, likely a read error; the protein shown was translated from the DNA. The J gene is TRDJ1, the V gene TRDV1, with D tentatively TRDD3 (6 bases). TCRdb leaves out the J gene; it was filled in here by matching the DNA to germline. There are 22 residues in the CDR3. The V gene's germline CDR1 is TSWWSYY and CDR2 QGS. The chain's CDR3 is CALGDGRVSGFSGEPYTDELIF. In nucleotides, the CDR3 is TGTGCTCTTGGGGATGGTAGAGTCTCGGGGTTCTCGGGGGAACCTTACACCGATGAACTCATCTTT.

This clone was observed a handful of times. Being one base from a much bigger clone, this may be a read error. The chain uses TRDV1 and TRDJ1, with 12 bases aligning to TRDD3. The J gene was missing in TCRdb and was found by matching the end of the DNA to germline. Germline V gives CDR1 TSWWSYY, CDR2 QGS. The CDR3 has 22 amino acids. In DNA form, the CDR3 reads TGTGCCCTTGGGGAAATTAGTGCTTACGCATCTATCTACTGGGGGATACCAGATAAACTCATCTTT. It yields the protein CALGEISAYASIYWGIPDKLIF.

This clone occurred many times. One end of the junction does not line up with germline, which may come from a read error. The chain uses TRDV1 and TRDJ1, with TRDD3 matching 8 bases. CDR3 length equals 25 residues. Germline V gene sequence: CDR1 TSWWSYY, CDR2 QGS. CDR3 region: CALGEKVPPNPLGWDTPHYTDKLIF. The CDR3 region has the DNA TGTGCTCTTGGGGAAAAGGTACCCCCAAATCCCCTGGGATGGGATACGCCCCATTACACCGATAAGCTCATCTTT.

This clone was seen only a few times. TCRdb's protein for this DNA is that of a much larger clone and differs from the translation at residue 14, likely a read error; the protein shown is the DNA translation. The V segment is TRDV2, and no J call was made; the table's D call TRDD3 went unverified against the DNA. CDR1 and CDR2 from the germline V gene are GEAIGNYY and EKD. This CDR3 is 16 amino acids long. CDR3: CACDSILLGDGEVPIF. CDR3 nucleotide sequence: TGTGCCTGTGACTCGATTCTACTGGGGGATGGGGAGGTACCCATCTTT.

Of note for this clone: TCRdb lists the protein of a much larger clone for this DNA, which differs at residue 16, so this is likely a read error; the protein given here is translated from the DNA itself. The J gene is TRDJ1, the V gene TRDV1, with a tentative D call TRDD3 (5 bases). The J gene was not available in TCRdb and was assigned here by matching the DNA to germline segments. V shed 0 bases and J shed 3 bases, with 41 bases lying between them. This CDR3 spans 25 amino acids. Germline V gene sequence: CDR1 TSWWSYY, CDR2 QGS. The CDR3 protein is CALGELDKLNQRRVFRWGAPDKLIF. In nucleotides, the CDR3 is TGTGCTCTTGGGGAACTGGATAAGCTTAACCAACGCCGTGTCTTTCGTTGGGGTGCGCCCGATAAACTCATCTTT.

This clone has more than one count but fewer than ten. A far larger clone is one nucleotide away, so this likely arose from a read error. Other DNA sequences in this specimen translate into the identical CDR3. V is TRDV1 and J is TRDJ1, with 11 bases identical to TRDD3. As TCRdb names no J gene, one was assigned here on the basis of a DNA match to germline. This CDR3 contains 21 residues. Germline loops: CDR1 TSWWSYY, CDR2 QGS. The CDR3 DNA is TGTGCCCTTGGGCCCACCTGGGAACGGGACGTATACTGGGGGATAAAAATTAAACTCATCTTT. Translation gives CALGPTWERDVYWGIKIKLIF.

This clone was seen a handful of times. The protein TCRdb lists belongs to a much larger clone and differs from this DNA's translation at residue 12, which points to a read error; the protein shown is made from the DNA. The J gene is TRDJ1, the V gene TRDV1; 8 nucleotides match TRDD3. TCRdb lists no J gene, so it was determined here by aligning the DNA to germline. The germline gives CDR1 TSWWSYY, CDR2 QGS. This CDR3 spans 19 amino acids. The J segment lost 10 bases and the V segment lost 2 bases, leaving 24 bases of the junction unmatched. The CDR3 DNA sequence: TGTGCTCTTGGGGAAAACCTCCTGACCGTACCTGCGGGGGATAAGGGACTCATCTTT. This codes for CALGENLLTVPAGDKGLIF.

This clone was counted only a few times. Only one base separates this from a far larger clonotype, so it likely reflects a read error. The sample contains more than one DNA sequence encoding this CDR3. V and J are TRDV1 and TRDJ1; 13 bases are a match to TRDD3. Matching the DNA to germline supplied the J gene, which TCRdb does not give. The CDR3 runs to 24 residues. CDR1 is TSWWSYY, CDR2 QGS, per germline. The trim removed 1 base at V and 0 bases at J, leaving 23 bases unmatched. The CDR3 region has the DNA TGTGCTCTTGGGGAACGGCCTACCTCGCTAACTGGGGGATACGCTGCCGGGTACACCGATAAACTCATCTTT. It encodes CALGERPTSLTGGYAAGYTDKLIF.

Only a few counts were recorded for this clone. With only one base between it and a far larger clone, this is likely a read error. Other DNA sequences of this sample code for an identical CDR3. The chain uses TRDV1 and TRDJ1; 7 bases line up with TRDD3. Losses at the gene ends were 3 bases for V and 0 bases for J; bases not matched to a gene: 25. Germline V gives CDR1 TSWWSYY, CDR2 QGS. This CDR3 is 22 amino acids long. In nucleotides, the CDR3 is TGTGCTCTTGGGGACCCGTCGACTGCCATTTTTACCGGGGGATCCCACACCGATAAACTCATCTTT. Translated, it gives CALGDPSTAIFTGGSHTDKLIF.

This clone occurred a few times. This likely came from a read error, as a far larger clone is one base away. Distinct nucleotide sequences in the sample also encode this CDR3. The gene calls are TRDV1 and TRDJ1; D not certain. No J gene is reported in TCRdb; it was inferred here by comparing the DNA with germline. The CDR3 contains 19 residues. Trimming took 2 bases from V and 0 from J, leaving 22 bases between them. Per germline, CDR1 TSWWSYY and CDR2 QGS. CDR3 residues: CALGELVTRTPTYTDKLIF. The CDR3 coding sequence is TGTGCTCTTGGGGAATTGGTGACACGTACCCCGACGTACACCGATAAACTCATCTTT.

The chain has TRDV1 and TRDJ1; D might be TRDD2 or TRDD3, each matching 6 bases. TCRdb offers no J gene call, so here the DNA was matched to germline to obtain one. Trimming removed 4 bases at V and 5 bases at J, with 38 bases between. This CDR3 region has 22 residues. Germline V gene lookup returns CDR1 TSWWSYY and CDR2 QGS. CDR3 nucleotides: TGTGCTCTTGGGGGTACCTTCCGCCCGAACGGGGGGGACCTACCAAGTTGGGATAAACTCATCTTT. As protein: CALGGTFRPNGGDLPSWDKLIF.

As to this clone: This sequence is one base from a far larger clone and is likely a read error. Additional DNA sequences in this sample encode the identical CDR3. The rearrangement joins TRDV1 to TRDJ1, with a tentative D call TRDD2 (6 bases). Here the J gene came from matching the DNA to germline, since TCRdb omits it. With 1 base removed from V and 4 bases from J, the gap between germline ends came to 19 bases. This CDR3 is built from 17 residues. Looked up from germline, CDR1 is TSWWSYY and CDR2 is QGS. The DNA for the CDR3 is TGTGCTCTTGGGGAACCCCCTTTCCTAGCGAAGAACGATAAACTCATCTTT. This translates into CALGEPPFLAKNDKLIF.

Only a few counts were recorded for this clone. The protein held in TCRdb is that of a much larger clone and does not match this DNA's translation at residue 13, likely because of a read error; the protein shown is translated from the DNA. The gene calls are TRDV1 and TRDJ1; D remains ambiguous. No J gene is reported in TCRdb; it was inferred here by comparing the DNA with germline. This CDR3 has 16 residues. Germline V CDR1 and CDR2: TSWWSYY, QGS. Written as DNA, the CDR3 is TGTGCTCTTGGGGGAATTCCCGTTATTGTGGCCGATAGACTCATCTTT. Protein: CALGGIPVIVADRLIF.

There are a few counts of this clone. A single base is all that separates this from a far larger clone, so a read error is likely. Other DNA sequences from this sample encode an identical CDR3 as well. Written as DNA, the CDR3 is TGTGCCTGTGACACCCTCGTACTGGGGGATACGAATTCGGACCACACCGATAAACTCATTTTT. It codes for CACDTLVLGDTNSDHTDKLIF. V gene TRDV2 was called; the J gene was not; TRDD3 was called by the table and not checked on the DNA. CDR1 is GEAIGNYY and CDR2 is EKD in the germline V gene. The CDR3 has 21 amino acids.